This T cell receptor (beta chain) was profiled in a study of cytomegalovirus exposure and HLA in healthy donors. Amplification used 60 Vbeta primers and 13 Jbeta primers. Source study methods: Among the unique TCR beta chains that a later analysis counted, about 85 million in all, roughly 11 million were shared. Assay used: immunoSEQ multiplex PCR; TCRdb lists only in-frame clones, some missing. V and J calls and clone size come straight from that table; D and trimming were deduced from the DNA. The data show 100,000 to 150,000 clones, more than 9% seen once. Study results and limitations: In a later analysis, DRB1 alleles had the most associated TCRs; HLA-C alleles the fewest.

With V trimmed by 9 bases and J by 9 bases, 20 bases remained unmatched. Germline loops: CDR1 MDHEN, CDR2 SYDVKM. The CDR3 totals 17 residues. This clone showed up just a few times. Its antigen is unknown. This chain joins TRBV28 and TRBJ1-2; 12 positions agree with TRBD1. Sequencing was done on a sample of PBMCs. This clonotype originated in a woman under 30 in good health and CMV-seropositive. For the CDR3, the DNA is TGTGCCAGTTACCGGGACAGGGGGCGATTCGGCGTGGGGAGCTACACCTTC. It codes for CASYRDRGRFGVGSYTF.